The sequence of this T cell receptor beta chain was determined in a study of cytomegalovirus exposure and HLA in healthy donors. Per germline, CDR1 SGHNT and CDR2 YYREEE (reference sequence). The CDR3 length is 15 residues. The V end lost 4 bases, the J end lost 2 bases, and 10 bases lay between the germline ends. Assay: immunoSEQ multiplex PCR; the TCRdb copy retains only in-frame clones and omits some. In the table there are more than 110,000 clones, 88% of which are singletons. Source material: PBMCs. This chain joins TRBV5-4 and TRBJ2-6, with D unclear. The origin of this receptor is a woman aged 18-29 years in good health and CMV-seropositive. As DNA, the CDR3 is TGTGCCAGCAGCATCCTAGGCACTGGGGCCAACGTCCTGACTTTC. It is translated as CASSILGTGANVLTF.